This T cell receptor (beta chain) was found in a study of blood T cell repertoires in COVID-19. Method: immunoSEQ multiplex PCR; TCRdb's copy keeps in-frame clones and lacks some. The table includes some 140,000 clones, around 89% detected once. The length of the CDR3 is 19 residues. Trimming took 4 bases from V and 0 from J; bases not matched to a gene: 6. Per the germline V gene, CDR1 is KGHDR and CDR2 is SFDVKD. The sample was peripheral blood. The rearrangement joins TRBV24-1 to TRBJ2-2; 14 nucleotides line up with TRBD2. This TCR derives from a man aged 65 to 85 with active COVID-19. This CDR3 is CATSDLGTSGSTNTGELFF. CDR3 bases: TGTGCCACCAGTGACCTTGGGACTAGCGGGAGTACGAACACCGGGGAGCTGTTTTTT.